This is a list of T cell receptor beta chains from one sample in a study of T cell repertoires in cytomegalovirus infection. MiXCR was run by TCRdb on the reads, yielding one entry per CDR3 protein. The table includes 200,000 to 300,000 distinct CDR3 sequences, around 9% detected once. Specimen: PBMCs. Receptors originate from a human donor in good health (CMV status not recorded). Some clones in this sample may be carry-over from other donors' samples. CDR3s include the opening cysteine and the closing phenylalanine or tryptophan. D genes are given only for firm matches. A row's size may be missing; if present it is once, few, many or a size class.

clone_size	v_call	cdr3_length	j_call	d_call	cdr3_nt	cdr3_aa
few	TRBV19	17	TRBJ1-2	TRBD1	TGTGCCAGTAGTATTCCGGGACAGGGATTCCGAGGCTATGGCTACACCTTC	CASSIPGQGFRGYGYTF
NA	TRBV11-2	15	TRBJ1-1	NA	TGTGCCAGCAGTAGGCAGACTAACTTGAACACTGAAGCTTTCTTT	CASSRQTNLNTEAFF
many	TRBV7-2	16	TRBJ1-5	NA	TGTGCCAGCAGCTCGCAGCGAGTGATAGGCAATCAGCCCCAGCATTTT	CASSSQRVIGNQPQHF
many	TRBV28	14	TRBJ1-4	NA	TGTGCCAGCAGGGGGGATGCAACTAATGAAAAACTGTTTTTT	CASRGDATNEKLFF
NA	TRBV18	15	TRBJ2-5	TRBD2	TGTGCCAGCTCAGGAAGCGGGGGGGCCGCAGAGACCCAGTACTTC	CASSGSGGAAETQYF
many	TRBV5-5	15	TRBJ2-7	TRBD1	TGTGCCAGCAGCGCCTCGGGACAGGGTTCCTACGAGCAGTACTTC	CASSASGQGSYEQYF
many	TRBV20-1	13	TRBJ2-7	TRBD1	TGCAGTGCTTTAGACAGGGGCGGTCGGGAGCAGTACTTC	CSALDRGGREQYF
few	TRBV23-1	15	TRBJ1-5	NA	TGCGCCAGCAGTCTGGTTGCGCGGGACAATCAGCCCCAGCATTTT	CASSLVARDNQPQHF
NA	TRBV7-2	12	TRBJ2-1	NA	TGTGCCAGCAGCTCCCCCAAGCGGGAGCAGTTCTTC	CASSSPKREQFF
many	TRBV28	14	TRBJ2-7	TRBD1	TGTGCCAGCAGTTCCGGGACAGTGTCCCGGGAGCAGTACTTC	CASSSGTVSREQYF
many	TRBV7-8	15	TRBJ1-5	NA	TGTGCCAGCAGACTAGCAGGGAGTGGCAATCAGCCCCAGCATTTT	CASRLAGSGNQPQHF
few	TRBV5-1	15	TRBJ2-1	NA	TGCGCCAGCAGCCCCCAGGGGGGAGGGCCAGGGGAGCAGTTCTTC	CASSPQGGGPGEQFF
NA	TRBV14	15	TRBJ1-6	NA	TGTGCCAGCAGCCAAGATACGCGGGTTAATTCACCCCTCCACTTT	CASSQDTRVNSPLHF
few	TRBV11-2	17	TRBJ2-1	TRBD2	TGTGCCAGCAGCATAAGGCTGGGGACTAGCGGGGTCAATGAGCAGTTCTTC	CASSIRLGTSGVNEQFF
few	TRBV7-2	17	TRBJ1-5	NA	TGTGCCAGCAGCTTATACACGGCAGGGGTTAGCAATCAGCCCCAGCATTTT	CASSLYTAGVSNQPQHF
many	TRBV6-2/TRBV6-3	14	TRBJ1-1	NA	TGTGCCAGCAGTTTGGGACAACGGAACACTGAAGCTTTCTTT	CASSLGQRNTEAFF
many	TRBV29-1	13	TRBJ1-4	NA	TGCAGCGTTGTACAAGGACCGGGGGAAAAACTGTTTTTT	CSVVQGPGEKLFF
NA	TRBV5-1	14	TRBJ1-1	NA	TGCGCCAGTGGGACGGAGTCCATGAACACTGAAGCTTTCTTT	CASGTESMNTEAFF
many	TRBV28	12	TRBJ2-7	NA	TGTGCCAGCAGTACAACACCCCCCGAGCAGTACTTC	CASSTTPPEQYF
few	TRBV11-2	16	TRBJ2-5	TRBD2	TGTGCCAGCAGCCCCGGCGGCCTAGCGGGGCTAGAGACCCAGTACTTC	CASSPGGLAGLETQYF
many	TRBV7-2	18	TRBJ2-6	TRBD1	TGTGCCAGCAGCTTAACCGGGACAGCCCTGGCTGGGGCCAACGTCCTGACTTTC	CASSLTGTALAGANVLTF